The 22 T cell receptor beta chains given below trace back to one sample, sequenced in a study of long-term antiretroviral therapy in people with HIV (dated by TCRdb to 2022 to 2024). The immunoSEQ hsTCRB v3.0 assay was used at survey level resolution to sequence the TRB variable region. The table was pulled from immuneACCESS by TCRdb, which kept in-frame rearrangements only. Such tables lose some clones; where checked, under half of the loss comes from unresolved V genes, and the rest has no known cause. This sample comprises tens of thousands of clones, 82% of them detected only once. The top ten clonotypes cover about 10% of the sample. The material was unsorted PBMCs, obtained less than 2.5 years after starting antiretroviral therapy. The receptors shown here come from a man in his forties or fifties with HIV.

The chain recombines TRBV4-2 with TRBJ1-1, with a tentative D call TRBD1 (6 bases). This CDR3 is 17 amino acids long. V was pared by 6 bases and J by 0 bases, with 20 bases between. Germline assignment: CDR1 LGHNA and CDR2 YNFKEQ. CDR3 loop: CASRSTSQGTMNTEAFF. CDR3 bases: TGTGCCAGCAGGTCAACTTCTCAGGGGACCATGAACACTGAAGCTTTCTTT.

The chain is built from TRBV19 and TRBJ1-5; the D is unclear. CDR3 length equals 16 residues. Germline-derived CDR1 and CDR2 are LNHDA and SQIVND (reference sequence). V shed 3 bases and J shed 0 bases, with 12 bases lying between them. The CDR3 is CASSIVNTYSNQPQHF. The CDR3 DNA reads TGTGCCAGTAGTATCGTTAATACGTATAGCAATCAGCCCCAGCATTTT.

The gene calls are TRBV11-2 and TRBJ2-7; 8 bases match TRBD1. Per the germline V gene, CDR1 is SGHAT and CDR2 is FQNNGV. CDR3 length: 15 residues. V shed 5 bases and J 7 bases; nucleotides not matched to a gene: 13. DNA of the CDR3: TGTGCCAGCAGCGTAACAGGGGGTGCCTTACGGGAGCAGTACTTC. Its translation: CASSVTGGALREQYF.

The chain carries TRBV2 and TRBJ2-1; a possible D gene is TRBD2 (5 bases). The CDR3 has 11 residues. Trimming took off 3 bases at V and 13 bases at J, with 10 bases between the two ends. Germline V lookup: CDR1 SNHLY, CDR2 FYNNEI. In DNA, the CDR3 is TGTGCCAGCAGTGATCGTCCGGGACAGTTCTTC. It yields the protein CASSDRPGQFF.

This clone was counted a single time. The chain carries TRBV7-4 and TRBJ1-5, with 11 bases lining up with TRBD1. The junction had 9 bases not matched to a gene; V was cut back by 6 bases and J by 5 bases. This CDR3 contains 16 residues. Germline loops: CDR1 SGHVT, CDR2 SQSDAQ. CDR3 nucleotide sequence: TGTGCCAGCAGTCCCAGGACAGGGGGCTGCGATCAGCCCCAGCATTTT. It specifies CASSPRTGGCDQPQHF.

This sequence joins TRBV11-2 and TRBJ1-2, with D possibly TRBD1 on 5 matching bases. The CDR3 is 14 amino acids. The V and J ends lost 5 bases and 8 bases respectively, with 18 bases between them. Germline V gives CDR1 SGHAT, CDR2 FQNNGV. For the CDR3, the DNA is TGTGCCAGCAGCCCCCCGCAGACGTGGGGCGGCTACACCTTC. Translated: CASSPPQTWGGYTF.

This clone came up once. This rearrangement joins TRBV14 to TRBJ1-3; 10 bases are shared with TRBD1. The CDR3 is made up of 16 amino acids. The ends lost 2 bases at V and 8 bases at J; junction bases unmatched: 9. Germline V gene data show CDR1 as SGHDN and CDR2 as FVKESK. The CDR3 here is CASSQIGQGGADTIYF. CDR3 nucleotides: TGTGCCAGCAGCCAAATCGGACAGGGGGGTGCGGACACCATATATTTT. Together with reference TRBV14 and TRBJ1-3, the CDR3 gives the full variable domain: EAGVTQFPSHSVIEKGQTVTLRCDPISGHDNLYWYRRVMGKEIKFLLHFVKESKQDESGMPNNRFLAERTGGTYSTLKVQPAELEDSGVYFCASSQIGQGGADTIYFGEGSWLTVV.

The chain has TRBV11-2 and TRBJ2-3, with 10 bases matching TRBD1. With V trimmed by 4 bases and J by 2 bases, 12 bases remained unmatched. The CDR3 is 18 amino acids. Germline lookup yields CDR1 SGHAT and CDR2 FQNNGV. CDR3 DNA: TGTGCCAGCAGCTCCTCCTTTGGGACAGGGGCCCACACAGATACGCAGTATTTT. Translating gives CASSSSFGTGAHTDTQYF.

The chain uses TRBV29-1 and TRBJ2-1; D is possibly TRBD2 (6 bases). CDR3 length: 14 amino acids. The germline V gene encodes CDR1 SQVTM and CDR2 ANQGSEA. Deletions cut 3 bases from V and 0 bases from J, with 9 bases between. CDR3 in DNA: TGCAGCGTTGAGCGGGAAAGCTCCTACAATGAGCAGTTCTTC. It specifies CSVERESSYNEQFF.

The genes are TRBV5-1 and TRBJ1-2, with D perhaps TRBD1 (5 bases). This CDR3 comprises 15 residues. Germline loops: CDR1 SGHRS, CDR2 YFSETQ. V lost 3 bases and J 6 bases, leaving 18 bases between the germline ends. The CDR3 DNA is TGCGCCAGCAGCTCGAGCCTGGGACCAGCAGATGGCTACACCTTC. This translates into CASSSSLGPADGYTF.

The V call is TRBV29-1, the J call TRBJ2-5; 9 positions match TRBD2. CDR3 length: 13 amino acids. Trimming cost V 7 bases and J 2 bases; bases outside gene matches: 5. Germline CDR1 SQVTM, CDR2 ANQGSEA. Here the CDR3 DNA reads TGCAGCGGTAGCGGGGGCCTTCAAGAGACCCAGTACTTC. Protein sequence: CSGSGGLQETQYF.

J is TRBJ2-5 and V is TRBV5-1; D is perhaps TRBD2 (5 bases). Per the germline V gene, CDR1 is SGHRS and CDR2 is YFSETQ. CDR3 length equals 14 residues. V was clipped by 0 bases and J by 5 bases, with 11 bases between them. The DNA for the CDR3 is TGCGCCAGCAGCTTGGACGGGATTGTGGAGACCCAGTACTTC. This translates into CASSLDGIVETQYF. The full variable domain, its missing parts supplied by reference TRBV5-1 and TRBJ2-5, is KAGVTQTPRYLIKTRGQQVTLSCSPISGHRSVSWYQQTPGQGLQFLFEYFSETQRNKGNFPGRFSGRQFSNSRSEMNVSTLELGDSALYLCASSLDGIVETQYFGPGTRLLVL.

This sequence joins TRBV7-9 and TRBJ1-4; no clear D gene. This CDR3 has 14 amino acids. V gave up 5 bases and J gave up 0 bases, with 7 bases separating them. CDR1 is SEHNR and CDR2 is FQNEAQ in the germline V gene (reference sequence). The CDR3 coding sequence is TGTGCCAGCAGCCCACTAGCAACTAATGAAAAACTGTTTTTT. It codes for CASSPLATNEKLFF.

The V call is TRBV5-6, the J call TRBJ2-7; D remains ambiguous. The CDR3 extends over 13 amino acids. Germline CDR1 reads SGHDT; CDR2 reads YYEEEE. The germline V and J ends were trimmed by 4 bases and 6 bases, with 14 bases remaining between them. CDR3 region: CASSEGYSGEQYF. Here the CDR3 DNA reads TGTGCCAGCAGCGAAGGATATTCTGGCGAGCAGTACTTC. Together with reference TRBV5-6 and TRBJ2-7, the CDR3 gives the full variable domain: DAGVTQSPTHLIKTRGQQVTLRCSPKSGHDTVSWYQQALGQGPQFIFQYYEEEERQRGNFPDRFSGHQFPNYSSELNVNALLLGDSALYLCASSEGYSGEQYFGPGTRLTVT.

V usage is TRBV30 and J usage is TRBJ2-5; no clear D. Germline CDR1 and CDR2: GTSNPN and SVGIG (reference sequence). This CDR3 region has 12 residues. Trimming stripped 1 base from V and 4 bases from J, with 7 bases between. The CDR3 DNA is TGTGCCTGGAGTGACGTGCGAGAGACCCAGTACTTC. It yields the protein CAWSDVRETQYF.

CDR3 protein: CASAVGTSGGQETQYF. As DNA, the CDR3 is TGCGCCAGCGCAGTGGGGACTAGCGGGGGGCAAGAGACCCAGTACTTC. The gene calls are TRBV5-1 and TRBJ2-5, with 15 bases aligning to TRBD2. The CDR3 length is 16 residues. Germline trimming cut 7 bases from V and 2 bases from J; bases unmatched to any gene: 6. Germline-derived CDR1 and CDR2 are SGHRS and YFSETQ.

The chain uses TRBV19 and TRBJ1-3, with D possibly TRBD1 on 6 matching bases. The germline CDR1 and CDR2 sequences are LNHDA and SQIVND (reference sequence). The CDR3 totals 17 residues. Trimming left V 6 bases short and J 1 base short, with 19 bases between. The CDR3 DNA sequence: TGTGCCAGTAGGGGGGTCGGGGGCTCGTCGTCTGGAAACACCATATATTTT. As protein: CASRGVGGSSSGNTIYF.

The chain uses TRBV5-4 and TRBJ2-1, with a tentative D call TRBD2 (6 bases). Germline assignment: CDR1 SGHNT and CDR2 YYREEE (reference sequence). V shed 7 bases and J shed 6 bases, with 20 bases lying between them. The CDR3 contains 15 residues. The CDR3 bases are TGTGCCAGCTCCCAAGGGACTGCAAGGGGCAATGAGCAGTTCTTC. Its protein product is CASSQGTARGNEQFF.

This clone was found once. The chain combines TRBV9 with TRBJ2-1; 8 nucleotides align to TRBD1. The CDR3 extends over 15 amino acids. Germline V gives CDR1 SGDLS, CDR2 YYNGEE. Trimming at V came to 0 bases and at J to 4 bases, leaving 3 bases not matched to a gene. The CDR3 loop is CASSVAGGLYNEQFF. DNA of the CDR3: TGTGCCAGCAGCGTAGCAGGGGGCCTATACAATGAGCAGTTCTTC.

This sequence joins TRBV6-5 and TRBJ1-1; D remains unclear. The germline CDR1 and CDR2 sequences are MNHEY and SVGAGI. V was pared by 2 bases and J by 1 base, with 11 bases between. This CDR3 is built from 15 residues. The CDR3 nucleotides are TGTGCCAGCAGTTACAGCCGGGGAGGGAACACTGAAGCTTTCTTT. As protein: CASSYSRGGNTEAFF.

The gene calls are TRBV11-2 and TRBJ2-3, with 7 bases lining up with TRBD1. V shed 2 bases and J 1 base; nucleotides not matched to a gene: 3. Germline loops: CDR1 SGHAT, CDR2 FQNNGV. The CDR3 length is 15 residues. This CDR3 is CASSLTGVGTDTQYF. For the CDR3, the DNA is TGTGCCAGCAGCTTAACAGGGGTTGGCACAGATACGCAGTATTTT.

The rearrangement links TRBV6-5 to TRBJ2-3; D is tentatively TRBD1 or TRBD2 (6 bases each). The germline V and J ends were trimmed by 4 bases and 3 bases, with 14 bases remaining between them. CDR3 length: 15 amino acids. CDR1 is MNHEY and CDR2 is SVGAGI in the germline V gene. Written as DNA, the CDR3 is TGTGCCAGCAGTTTTAGCGGAGGGGGGACAGATACGCAGTATTTT. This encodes CASSFSGGGTDTQYF.